Sequencing of this T cell receptor (beta chain) was carried out in a study of a mutant IDH1 vaccine in newly diagnosed glioma. Turning to the study itself: Patients came in for eight vaccinations, in weeks 1, 3, 5, 7, 11, 15, 19 and 23. There were approximately 60% males and roughly 40% females among treated patients, whose mean age was approximately 38 years. It was radiotherapy, temozolomide, or both that patients received previously, with most receiving both.

The assay was immunoSEQ multiplex PCR, and TCRdb's table has in-frame clones only and misses some. The sample records 50,000 to 85,000 clones, under 90% being singletons. Specified time point: week 23, last vaccination. Each vaccine dose was 300 ug of mutant IDH1 20-mer peptide, with topical imiquimod. Study outcomes and limitations: Seemingly, pseudoprogression had no relation to changes in the top peripheral T cell clonotypes.

Trimming at V came to 1 base and at J to 0 bases, leaving 11 bases not matched to a gene. The germline V gene encodes CDR1 PRHDT and CDR2 FYEKMQ (reference sequence). CDR3 size: 19 residues. As to this clone: Its antigen remains unknown.

This TCR was recovered from a man between 18 and 35 years old with glioma. Material: PBMCs, obtained from a glioma patient whose treatment included an IDH1 peptide vaccine. The chain combines TRBV13 with TRBJ1-3; 8 positions match TRBD1. The CDR3 region has the DNA TGTGCCAGCAGCTTAGAGCCGGGACAGGAGAAATTCTCTGGAAACACCATATATTTT. This translates into CASSLEPGQEKFSGNTIYF.